This T cell receptor (beta chain) was retrieved from a study of blood T cell repertoires in COVID-19. At the level of the study: T cells, B-cell-depleted T cells, or PBMCs provided the cDNA or gDNA that served as material.

Germline V gives CDR1 SEHNR, CDR2 FQNEAQ (reference sequence). V trimming: 5 bases; J trimming: 0 bases; junction bases outside the gene matches: 4. The CDR3 sequence is 15 residues long. Clones were read by immunoSEQ multiplex PCR, and TCRdb kept only the in-frame ones, dropping some. Among some 41,000 clones listed, roughly 87% were seen once. This chain uses TRBV7-9 with TRBJ2-5; 9 bases fit TRBD1. The sequence was collected from a man in his 70s with active COVID-19. The sequenced sample was peripheral blood. CDR3 bases: TGTGCCAGCAGCCCAACAGGGGGCTACCAAGAGACCCAGTACTTC. This codes for CASSPTGGYQETQYF.